Listed below are T cell receptor beta chains from one sample, sequenced in a study of beta chain features in type 1 diabetes. TCRdb keeps only in-frame clones here, not all; method: immunoSEQ multiplex PCR. The data show about 340,000 clones, with 7% to 10% seen just once and over 0.95% held by the top ten. The sample comprised central memory CD4+ T cells from blood. Source of these receptors: a man aged 25-40 years with type 1 diabetes. CDR3s include the opening cysteine and the closing phenylalanine or tryptophan. D genes are given only for firm matches. Only some rows state a clone size, as once, few, many or a class for expanded clones.

>-|TRBV5-1|-|TRBJ1-5
CASSRGGEKPQHF
TGCGCCAGCAGCCGTGGGGGCGAGAAGCCCCAGCATTTT
>-|TRBV7-9|many|TRBJ2-5
CASSLGGIQETQYF
TGTGCCAGCAGCTTAGGAGGGATCCAAGAGACCCAGTACTTC
>TRBD1|TRBV2|few|TRBJ1-1
CASKGTGRQDEAFF
TGTGCCAGCAAGGGGACAGGGCGTCAAGATGAAGCTTTCTTT
>-|TRBV9|-|TRBJ2-6
CASSPPRGANVLTF
TGTGCCAGCAGCCCGCCCCGGGGGGCCAACGTCCTGACTTTC
>-|TRBV11-2|many|TRBJ2-5
CASSPQETQYF
TGTGCCAGCAGCCCTCAAGAGACCCAGTACTTC
>TRBD2|TRBV29-1|few|TRBJ2-5
CSVEVGGKTQYF
TGCAGCGTAGAAGTGGGGGGGAAGACCCAGTACTTC
>-|TRBV4-3|-|TRBJ1-2
CASSQDSSFKVVGYTF
TGCGCCAGCAGCCAAGATTCCAGTTTCAAAGTCGTTGGCTACACCTTC
>-|TRBV12-5|-|TRBJ2-5
CASGLDGPLKTQYF
TGTGCTAGTGGTTTGGACGGGCCATTGAAGACCCAGTACTTC
>TRBD1|TRBV6-5|-|TRBJ1-2
CASSKDRVYGYTF
TGTGCCAGCAGCAAAGACAGGGTCTATGGCTACACCTTC
>TRBD1|TRBV7-2|few|TRBJ1-6
CASSLVSGQGASPLHF
TGTGCCAGCAGCTTAGTCTCGGGACAGGGGGCTTCACCCCTCCACTTT
>-|TRBV29-1|few|TRBJ2-1
CSVEQGSVNYNEQFF
TGCAGCGTTGAGCAGGGCTCAGTTAACTACAATGAGCAGTTCTTC
>-|TRBV10-3|few|TRBJ1-4
CAISATENEKLFF
TGTGCCATCAGTGCCACGGAAAATGAAAAACTGTTTTTT
>TRBD1|TRBV2|few|TRBJ1-4
CASSARDRPRGGEKLFF
TGTGCCAGCAGTGCAAGGGACAGGCCTCGCGGTGGTGAAAAACTGTTTTTT
>TRBD1|TRBV30|few|TRBJ1-1
CAWRAGQVLTQNTEAFF
TGTGCCTGGAGGGCGGGACAGGTCCTAACTCAGAACACTGAAGCTTTCTTT
>-|TRBV6-5|-|TRBJ2-2
CATTGTPTGELFF
TGTGCCACCACCGGGACACCCACCGGGGAGCTGTTTTTT
>TRBD2|TRBV7-2|few|TRBJ2-7
CASSLGRGNEQYF
TGTGCCAGCAGCTTAGGGCGGGGGAACGAGCAGTACTTC
>TRBD1|TRBV6-6|few|TRBJ1-3
CASRPDRGLGNTIYF
TGTGCCAGCAGACCGGACAGGGGGCTCGGAAACACCATATATTTT
>TRBD1|TRBV9|-|TRBJ1-2
CASGQGGNYGYTF
TGTGCCAGCGGACAGGGTGGTAACTATGGCTACACCTTC
>TRBD2|TRBV7-9|many|TRBJ2-3
CASSLGLAGDTQYF
TGTGCCAGCAGCTTAGGGCTAGCGGGGGATACGCAGTATTTT
>-|TRBV7-2|-|TRBJ2-7
CASSLKVGTAVQQYF
TGTGCCAGCAGCTTAAAAGTCGGAACAGCAGTCCAGCAGTACTTC
>TRBD1|TRBV7-2|-|TRBJ2-1
CASSFFGTVSYNEQFF
TGTGCCAGCAGCTTTTTCGGGACAGTCTCCTACAATGAGCAGTTCTTC
>TRBD2|TRBV11-2|few|TRBJ2-1
CASSLDPGGREQFF
TGTGCCAGCAGCTTAGATCCGGGAGGCCGTGAGCAGTTCTTC
>TRBD1|TRBV15|-|TRBJ1-2
CATSSRDRAVYGYTF
TGTGCCACCAGCAGCCGGGACAGGGCTGTCTATGGCTACACCTTC
>TRBD2|TRBV5-6|-|TRBJ2-3
CASSLRLAGAADTQYF
TGTGCCAGCAGCTTACGACTAGCGGGGGCTGCAGATACGCAGTATTTT
>-|TRBV5-1|-|TRBJ1-6
CASSFFVQGDSPLHF
TGCGCCAGCAGCTTTTTTGTTCAGGGTGATTCACCCCTCCACTTT
>TRBD1|TRBV7-8|few|TRBJ2-3
CASSGGQGSTDTQYF
TGTGCCAGCAGCGGAGGACAGGGGAGTACAGATACGCAGTATTTT
>-|TRBV11-2|-|TRBJ1-2
CASSLEGGNYGYTF
TGTGCCAGCAGCTTAGAAGGGGGGAACTATGGCTACACCTTC
>TRBD1|TRBV6-5|few|TRBJ1-2
CASLFFGQGGGYTF
TGTGCCAGCTTATTCTTCGGACAGGGCGGAGGCTACACCTTC
>-|TRBV5-1|few|TRBJ2-3
CASSLGQSYTDTQYF
TGCGCCAGCAGCTTGGGACAGAGTTACACAGATACGCAGTATTTT
>TRBD1|TRBV28|few|TRBJ1-2
CASSSGQGVNYGYTF
TGTGCCAGCAGTTCCGGACAGGGCGTGAACTATGGCTACACCTTC
>-|TRBV19|many|TRBJ2-1
CASSRGQVSYNEQFF
TGTGCCAGTAGTAGGGGGCAGGTGTCCTACAATGAGCAGTTCTTC
>TRBD1|TRBV29-1|many|TRBJ1-2
CSTTPGTGDGYTF
TGCAGCACTACTCCTGGGACAGGGGATGGCTACACCTTC
>-|TRBV5-6|-|TRBJ2-2
CASTPGRNTGELFF
TGTGCCAGCACCCCGGGACGTAACACCGGGGAGCTGTTTTTT
>-|TRBV7-9|-|TRBJ1-5
CASSVSRDQPQHF
TGTGCCAGCAGCGTATCCAGGGATCAGCCCCAGCATTTT
>-|TRBV11-2|few|TRBJ1-1
CASVQPGTMNTEAFF
TGTGCCAGCGTCCAACCGGGAACTATGAACACTGAAGCTTTCTTT
>-|TRBV2|few|TRBJ2-7
CASSVDSTTYEQYF
TGTGCCAGCAGTGTTGACAGTACTACCTACGAGCAGTACTTC
>TRBD1|TRBV7-2|few|TRBJ2-4
CASSSRTGLTKNIQYF
TGTGCCAGCAGCTCCCGGACAGGGCTGACCAAAAACATTCAGTACTTC
>TRBD2|TRBV28|few|TRBJ2-7
CASRLPGLVHEQYF
TGTGCCAGCAGATTACCGGGACTAGTCCACGAGCAGTACTTC
>TRBD1|TRBV2|-|TRBJ2-5
CASSRQGEGGETQYF
TGTGCCAGCAGTCGACAGGGAGAAGGGGGAGAGACCCAGTACTTC
>-|TRBV5-4|few|TRBJ2-3
CASSLGPTETDTQYF
TGTGCCAGCAGCTTGGGGCCGACAGAGACAGATACGCAGTATTTT
>-|TRBV5-8|few|TRBJ1-1
CASSLEGGGKTEAFF
TGTGCCAGCAGCTTGGAGGGAGGGGGTAAGACTGAAGCTTTCTTT
>TRBD1|TRBV2|many|TRBJ1-2
CASSAGTGSSGYTF
TGTGCCAGCAGTGCCGGGACAGGGAGCTCTGGCTACACCTTC
>-|TRBV18|many|TRBJ2-7
CASSYGPAYEQYF
TGTGCCAGCTCGTATGGTCCCGCCTACGAGCAGTACTTC
>-|TRBV2|few|TRBJ2-7
CASSVGRSYEQYF
TGTGCCAGCAGTGTAGGGAGATCCTACGAGCAGTACTTC
>-|TRBV7-9|-|TRBJ1-2
CASSLEIDGYTF
TGTGCCAGCAGCCTAGAGATAGACGGCTACACCTTC
>-|TRBV19|few|TRBJ1-5
CASSRQVASNQPQHF
TGTGCCAGTAGTAGACAGGTGGCTTCCAATCAGCCCCAGCATTTT
>-|TRBV28|few|TRBJ1-2
CASSLLGSNYGYTF
TGTGCCAGCAGTTTATTGGGATCCAACTATGGCTACACCTTC
>-|TRBV5-1|-|TRBJ2-5
CASSGGANQETQYF
TGCGCCAGCAGCGGCGGGGCTAATCAAGAGACCCAGTACTTC
>TRBD1|TRBV4-1|-|TRBJ2-2
CASSQDRDRGTGELFF
TGCGCCAGCAGCCAAGACCGGGACAGGGGGACCGGGGAGCTGTTTTTT
>-|TRBV10-2|-|TRBJ1-4
CASSDSREGEKLFF
TGCGCCAGCAGCGACTCCCGGGAGGGGGAAAAACTGTTTTTT
>TRBD2|TRBV7-2|-|TRBJ2-1
CASRTTSGYNEQFF
TGTGCCAGCAGGACGACTAGCGGCTACAATGAGCAGTTCTTC
>TRBD2|TRBV27|-|TRBJ2-5
CASRGLAGGETQYF
TGTGCCAGCCGTGGACTAGCGGGGGGTGAGACCCAGTACTTC
>-|TRBV11-2|-|TRBJ1-2
CASSLNRAGGGYTF
TGTGCCAGCAGCTTGAACAGGGCCGGGGGTGGCTACACCTTC
>-|TRBV7-9|few|TRBJ2-2
CASSPPGLTGELFF
TGTGCCAGCAGCCCCCCAGGGCTCACCGGGGAGCTGTTTTTT
>TRBD2|TRBV9|-|TRBJ2-3
CASSVGAGQLTDTQYF
TGTGCCAGCAGCGTAGGAGCGGGGCAACTCACAGATACGCAGTATTTT
>-|TRBV7-2|-|TRBJ2-5
CASSLEGRTGAQYF
TGTGCCAGCAGCTTAGAGGGCCGGACGGGGGCCCAGTACTTC
>TRBD1|TRBV2|-|TRBJ2-3
CASSRDRNTDTQYF
TGTGCCAGCAGCCGGGACAGGAACACAGATACGCAGTATTTT
>-|TRBV11-2|-|TRBJ2-5
CASSYGYGRGGETQYF
TGTGCCAGCAGCTACGGCTACGGCCGAGGAGGAGAGACCCAGTACTTC
>TRBD2|TRBV12-5|-|TRBJ2-1
CASGELAGGPSEQFF
TGTGCTAGTGGAGAACTAGCGGGGGGGCCGAGTGAGCAGTTCTTC
>TRBD1|TRBV5-6|-|TRBJ2-5
CASSKTGPGETQYF
TGTGCCAGCAGCAAGACAGGGCCTGGGGAGACCCAGTACTTC